These 21 T cell receptor beta chains originate from one sample sequenced in a study of CXCR3-negative and CXCR3-positive naive CD8 T cells. It was by 5' RACE with UMI labels that the TRB cDNA libraries were prepared. TCRdb re-called the 5' RACE reads; one entry per CDR3 protein, DNA not given. Its clone listing holds about 41,000 distinct CDR3 sequences. Sample: naive CXCR3- CD8+ T cells from blood. Regarding subset: CD45RO-CCR7+CD27+CD95- naive CD8+ T cells lacking CXCR3 (TNR3-). All receptors come from a human donor in good health. Some clones in this sample may be carry-over from other donors' samples.

The chain employs TRBV29-1 and TRBJ2-7. CDR3 length: 13 amino acids. Germline loops: CDR1 SQVTM, CDR2 ANQGSEA. CDR3 protein: CSVDLPDSYEQYF.

The V and J genes are TRBV7-9 and TRBJ2-3; lacking DNA, the TRBD1 call made by TCRdb goes unchecked. The V gene's germline CDR1 is SEHNR and CDR2 FQNEAQ (reference sequence). The CDR3 consists of 14 residues. CDR3: CASRGGGAADTQYF.

This chain connects TRBV7-2 to TRBJ2-1. The germline CDR1 and CDR2 sequences are SGHTA and FQGNSA. CDR3 length: 12 residues. The CDR3 reads CASSLDSFEQFF. The full variable domain, completed using reference TRBV7-2 and TRBJ2-1, is GAGVSQSPSNKVTEKGKDVELRCDPISGHTALYWYRQSLGQGLEFLIYFQGNSAPDKSGLPSDRFSAERTGGSVSTLTIQRTQQEDSAVYLCASSLDSFEQFFGPGTRLTVL.

This chain uses TRBV7-2 with TRBJ1-1; the D gene TCRdb calls, TRBD1, cannot be checked with no DNA. Germline CDR1 and CDR2: SGHTA and FQGNSA. This CDR3 comprises 11 residues. This CDR3 is CASIRGTEAFF.

V usage is TRBV4-2 and J usage is TRBJ2-7. CDR3 size: 13 residues. In germline, CDR1 is LGHNA, CDR2 YNFKEQ. The CDR3 protein is CASSPAVSYEQYF.

This chain links TRBV7-2 with TRBJ2-3; TCRdb lists TRBD1, though no DNA is available to test this call. Germline CDR1 reads SGHTA; CDR2 reads FQGNSA. The CDR3 contains 15 residues. CDR3 loop: CASSLDRGLTDTQYF.

V gene TRBV5-1 combines with J gene TRBJ2-1; as DNA is missing, the TRBD1 call by TCRdb cannot be tested. Germline V gene lookup returns CDR1 SGHRS and CDR2 YFSETQ. CDR3 length equals 13 residues. The CDR3 spells CASSPRTGYEQFF.

The V gene is TRBV20-1, the J gene TRBJ1-1. CDR3 length: 14 residues. Looked up from germline, CDR1 is DFQATT and CDR2 is SNEGSKA (reference sequence). CDR3 residues: CSARDFRQNTEAFF.

The chain carries TRBV4-1 and TRBJ1-1; checking the TCRdb D call of TRBD1 is not possible without DNA. CDR1 and CDR2 from the germline V gene are MGHRA and YSYEKL. The CDR3 covers 14 residues. The chain's CDR3 is CASSQDLGDRQAFF.

The chain carries TRBV7-8 and TRBJ2-5. CDR3 length: 13 amino acids. CDR1 is SGHVS and CDR2 is FQNEAQ in the germline V gene. The CDR3 is CASSSSRSETQYF.

V usage is TRBV4-1 and J usage is TRBJ2-7; the TRBD2 assignment by TCRdb is unverifiable without DNA. The CDR3 totals 14 residues. Looked up from germline, CDR1 is MGHRA and CDR2 is YSYEKL. CDR3 protein: CASSHVAGDYEQYF.

The chain's CDR3 is CSVEVGTVNEQFF. The rearrangement joins TRBV29-1 to TRBJ2-1; the D call from TCRdb, TRBD1, cannot be confirmed without DNA. Germline values: CDR1 SQVTM, CDR2 ANQGSEA. This CDR3 contains 13 residues.

The chain carries TRBV5-4 and TRBJ2-1. The germline V gene has CDR1 SGHNT and CDR2 YYREEE (reference sequence). The CDR3 is 13 residues long. CDR3 sequence reads: CASSLLDYNEQFF.

The chain joins TRBV28 to TRBJ2-3; no DNA is available, so the TRBD1 call from TCRdb remains unchecked. The CDR3 is made up of 15 amino acids. Germline assignment: CDR1 MDHEN and CDR2 SYDVKM. The CDR3 here is CASSDYRGITDTQYF.

The chain joins TRBV20-1 to TRBJ2-7. In germline, CDR1 is DFQATT, CDR2 SNEGSKA (reference sequence). CDR3 length equals 12 residues. CDR3 residues: CSASRQSYEQYF.

The chain has TRBV7-3 and TRBJ2-1; the TCRdb D gene call, TRBD1, has no DNA to confirm it. The V gene's germline CDR1 is SGHTA and CDR2 FQGTGA. This CDR3 contains 16 residues. Here the CDR3 reads CASSLSGTPPWDEQFF.

V usage is TRBV12-3 or TRBV12-4 and J usage is TRBJ2-5; TCRdb indicates TRBD1, and absent DNA this call remains unverified. This CDR3 region has 14 residues. The CDR3: CASRSTGYQETQYF.

The chain is built from TRBV7-9 and TRBJ2-3; the D gene TCRdb calls, TRBD1, cannot be checked with no DNA. The CDR3 spans 18 residues. CDR1 and CDR2 (germline): SEHNR, FQNEAQ (reference sequence). CDR3 protein: CASSLSPGAGPRTDTQYF.

The chain couples TRBV7-2 to TRBJ2-5; the D gene TCRdb calls, TRBD2, cannot be checked with no DNA. CDR3 size: 15 residues. Germline assignment: CDR1 SGHTA and CDR2 FQGNSA. The chain's CDR3 is CASSSGLAYQETQYF.

The chain recombines TRBV7-9 with TRBJ2-1; absent DNA, TCRdb's TRBD1 call cannot be checked. CDR3 length: 13 residues. Germline-derived CDR1 and CDR2 are SEHNR and FQNEAQ (reference sequence). The CDR3 reads CASSAGTSNEQFF.

V gene TRBV5-1 combines with J gene TRBJ2-7; TCRdb designates TRBD2, a call that cannot be tested without DNA. The CDR3 loop spans 13 amino acids. Germline lookup yields CDR1 SGHRS and CDR2 YFSETQ. This CDR3 is CASSAGSLNEQYF.